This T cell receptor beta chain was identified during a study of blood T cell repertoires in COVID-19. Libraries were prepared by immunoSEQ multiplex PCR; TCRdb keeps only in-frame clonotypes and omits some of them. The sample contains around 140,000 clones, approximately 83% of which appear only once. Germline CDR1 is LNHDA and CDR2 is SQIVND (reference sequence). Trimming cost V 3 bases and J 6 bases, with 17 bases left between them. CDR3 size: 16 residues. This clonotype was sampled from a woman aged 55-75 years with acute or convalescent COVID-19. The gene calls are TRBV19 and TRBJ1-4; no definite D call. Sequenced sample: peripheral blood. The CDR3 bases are TGTGCCAGTAGTATGGATCCGGGAATCTGGGATGAAAAACTGTTTTTT. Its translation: CASSMDPGIWDEKLFF.